Listed here are 22 T cell receptor beta chains from one sample, sequenced in a study of T cells in Graves' hyperthyroidism and ophthalmopathy. The CDR3 regions of TCR beta were amplified from RNA transcripts. Using the HTBI primer set, a first-round RT-PCR was run on the TCR CDR3. TCRdb re-derived calls from the multiplex PCR reads in MiXCR, one entry per CDR3 protein. Of about 610,000 distinct CDR3 sequences listed, approximately 16% are singletons. What was sequenced was blood. The receptor set was obtained from a woman between 40 and 55 years old with Graves' ophthalmopathy.

A note on this clonotype: Just one base apart from a much larger clone, this may be a read error. This chain joins TRBV18 and TRBJ1-4, with no clear D. Germline V gives CDR1 KGHSH, CDR2 LQKENI. This CDR3 is 13 amino acids long. The CDR3 coding sequence is TGTGCCGGCTCACCGGCCATGAATGAAAAACTGTTTTTT. It yields the protein CAGSPAMNEKLFF.

At least ten counts were recorded for this clonotype. V gene TRBV18 combines with J gene TRBJ2-1, with D tentatively TRBD1 (6 bases). V lost 2 bases to trimming and J lost 0 bases, with 11 bases between them. Germline V gene lookup returns CDR1 KGHSH and CDR2 LQKENI. The CDR3 sequence is 16 residues long. CDR3 sequence: CASSPEQGPSYNEQFF. The CDR3 region has the DNA TGTGCCAGCTCACCAGAACAGGGCCCCTCCTACAATGAGCAGTTCTTC.

At least ten counts were recorded for this clonotype. V and J are TRBV2 and TRBJ2-1; weak D call: TRBD1 (6 bases). Germline V gives CDR1 SNHLY, CDR2 FYNNEI. V lost 6 bases to trimming and J lost 5 bases, with 11 bases between them. The CDR3 extends over 13 amino acids. The chain's CDR3 is CASSAAGDNEQFF. The CDR3, as DNA: TGTGCCAGCAGCGCCGCAGGGGACAATGAGCAGTTCTTC.

The table lists this clonotype with many counts. The chain couples TRBV2 to TRBJ2-2, with 11 positions matching TRBD2. This CDR3 contains 16 residues. Per germline, CDR1 SNHLY and CDR2 FYNNEI. J lost 2 bases, V lost 6 bases, and 5 bases had no gene match. In DNA form, the CDR3 reads TGTGCCAGCAGGGCTAGCGGGGGGCTAAACACCGGGGAGCTGTTTTTT. Its protein product is CASRASGGLNTGELFF.

The chain combines TRBV15 with TRBJ2-1; 9 bases line up with TRBD2. V lost 6 bases, J lost 10 bases, and 10 bases stayed unmatched. The CDR3 runs to 14 residues. CDR1 is LNHNV, CDR2 YYDKDF, per germline (reference sequence). The CDR3 protein is CATRGAGGPSEQFF. CDR3 sequence (DNA): TGTGCCACCAGGGGGGCGGGAGGGCCCTCAGAGCAGTTCTTC.

The J gene is TRBJ1-4, the V gene TRBV2; the D gene is possibly TRBD1 (6 bases). V gave up 7 bases and J gave up 6 bases, with 15 bases separating them. The CDR3 is 14 residues long. CDR1 SNHLY and CDR2 FYNNEI come from the germline V gene. CDR3 nucleotide sequence: TGTGCCAGCAACCACGGGGGGGCAGATGAAAAACTGTTTTTT. Protein product: CASNHGGADEKLFF.

This clonotype has a count of ten or more. The CDR3 sequence: CASSLRAPADRGFGQYF. The CDR3, as DNA: TGTGCCAGCAGCTTACGAGCCCCTGCGGACCGCGGGTTTGGGCAGTACTTC. This chain connects TRBV7-8 to TRBJ2-7, with a weak D call TRBD2 (5 bases). Trimming shortened V by 2 bases and J by 9 bases, and 26 bases separated the two germline ends. The CDR3 runs to 17 residues. CDR1 is SGHVS, CDR2 FQNEAQ, per germline.

This clonotype has a count of ten or more. The chain combines TRBV5-1 with TRBJ2-1, with 10 bases that match TRBD2. This CDR3 spans 17 amino acids. Germline loops: CDR1 SGHRS, CDR2 YFSETQ. Trimming removed 0 bases from V and 6 bases from J; junction bases left unmatched: 9. The DNA for the CDR3 is TGCGCCAGCAGCTTGGGAGTGCTAGCGGGGGCAGGCAATGAGCAGTTCTTC. Amino acid sequence: CASSLGVLAGAGNEQFF. The variable domain in full, with the rest retrieved from reference TRBV5-1 and TRBJ2-1, is KAGVTQTPRYLIKTRGQQVTLSCSPISGHRSVSWYQQTPGQGLQFLFEYFSETQRNKGNFPGRFSGRQFSNSRSEMNVSTLELGDSALYLCASSLGVLAGAGNEQFFGPGTRLTVL.

In this sample, this clonotype turned up a few times. The J gene is TRBJ2-7, the V gene TRBV20-1; TRBD2 is a possible D gene (6 bases). This CDR3 is 12 amino acids long. Germline CDR1 reads DFQATT; CDR2 reads SNEGSKA (reference sequence). The CDR3 loop is CSSRVGSYEQYF. In DNA form, the CDR3 reads TGCAGCTCCCGGGTCGGGAGTTACGAGCAGTACTTC.

The count of this clonotype is one. A read error may be the cause here, since a much bigger clone is one base away. This chain links TRBV30 with TRBJ2-7; D is uncertain. Germline CDR1 reads GTSNPN; CDR2 reads SVGIG (reference sequence). This CDR3 has 12 amino acids. Trimming took 4 bases from V and 5 from J, leaving 12 bases between them. CDR3 DNA: TGTGCCTGGAACCCCCACGGTGACGAGCAGTACTTC. Translating gives CAWNPHGDEQYF. The variable domain in full, with the rest retrieved from reference TRBV30 and TRBJ2-7, is SQTIHQWPATLVQPVGSPLSLECTVEGTSNPNLYWYRQAAGRGLQLLFYSVGIGQISSEVPQNLSASRPQDRQFILSSKKLLLSDSGFYLCAWNPHGDEQYFGPGTRLTVT.

As regards this clonotype: A much larger clone lies a single base off, so this may be a read error. This chain uses TRBV27 with TRBJ1-1, with 9 bases fitting TRBD1. The CDR3 extends over 17 amino acids. The germline V gene has CDR1 MNHEY and CDR2 SMNVEV (reference sequence). V shed 3 bases, J shed 4 bases, and the junction held 12 bases outside the gene matches. In DNA form, the CDR3 reads TGTGCCAGCAGTTTGCGCTCCGGGACAGGGTCTTCCACTGAAGCTTTCTTT. Protein product: CASSLRSGTGSSTEAFF.

This clonotype was found many times. The CDR3 nucleotides read TGCGCCAGCAGCCAAGAGAGCCGACAGGAGAACACTGAAGCTTTCTTT. This gives the protein CASSQESRQENTEAFF. This chain links TRBV4-1 with TRBJ1-1; the D gene is possibly TRBD1 (6 bases). The V gene lost 0 bases and the J gene lost 1 base, with 12 bases spanning the gap. The germline gives CDR1 MGHRA, CDR2 YSYEKL. There are 16 residues in the CDR3.

About this clonotype: A clone one base away is much larger, so this may be a read error. This chain connects TRBV20-1 to TRBJ2-5; D might be TRBD2 (6 bases). The J call may be mistaken, given a closer DNA end match to TRBJ2-1. CDR3 size: 15 residues. Germline V gives CDR1 DFQATT, CDR2 SNEGSKA (reference sequence). CDR3 residues: CSAPLEGRGQETQFF. In DNA form, the CDR3 reads TGCAGTGCTCCCCTGGAAGGGCGGGGCCAAGAGACCCAGTTCTTC.

There are many counts of this clonotype. V gene TRBV20-1 combines with J gene TRBJ1-2; a possible D gene is TRBD1 (5 bases). The CDR3 runs to 12 residues. The germline V gene has CDR1 DFQATT and CDR2 SNEGSKA (reference sequence). Trimming took off 6 bases at V and 7 bases at J, with 15 bases between the two ends. CDR3 DNA sequence: TGCAGTGCCCCTGGGACTCCCGGTGGCTACACCTTC. It is translated as CSAPGTPGGYTF.

This clonotype showed up many times. V usage is TRBV20-1 and J usage is TRBJ1-2; a weak D match, TRBD1 (6 bases). The CDR3 extends over 14 amino acids. Between the trimmed V and J ends, which lost 6 bases and 8 bases, there was a span of 22 bases. The germline CDR1 and CDR2 sequences are DFQATT and SNEGSKA (reference sequence). DNA for the CDR3: TGCAGTGCGGCCCCCGCAGGACAGCTGGAAGGCTACACCTTC. The encoded protein is CSAAPAGQLEGYTF.

A remark on this clonotype: This sequence may be a read error, since a much larger clone differs from it by one base. V usage is TRBV12-3 or TRBV12-4 and J usage is TRBJ1-2; D is ambiguous. The CDR3 sequence is 12 residues long. V was shortened by 6 bases and J by 0 bases, with 5 bases between the two germline ends. CDR3 sequence (DNA): TGTGCCAGCAGGAGAGCTAACTATGGCTACACCTTC. It specifies CASRRANYGYTF.

This clonotype was counted at least ten times. V is TRBV28 and J is TRBJ2-7, with 12 bases matching TRBD2. CDR3 size: 16 residues. The germline V gene encodes CDR1 MDHEN and CDR2 SYDVKM. Trimming cost V 6 bases and J 3 bases; bases outside gene matches: 9. CDR3 in DNA: TGTGCCAGCAGGGGAGGACTAGCGGGAATACTCTACGAGCAGTACTTC. Its protein product is CASRGGLAGILYEQYF.

This clonotype was counted many times. J is TRBJ1-1 and V is TRBV2; D remains ambiguous. Germline assignment: CDR1 SNHLY and CDR2 FYNNEI. V was pared by 4 bases and J by 5 bases, with 11 bases between. The CDR3 extends over 13 amino acids. The CDR3 DNA follows: TGTGCCAGCAGTGTAGGGAGGAGAACTGAAGCTTTCTTT. This gives the protein CASSVGRRTEAFF.

The table lists this clonotype with many counts. Compared with germline, one end of the junction differs, possibly owing to a read error. The chain employs TRBV5-1 and TRBJ2-3, with 12 nucleotides matching TRBD2. Germline V CDR1 and CDR2: SGHRS, YFSETQ. The CDR3 contains 17 residues. The CDR3 here is CASSSPGLAGSTDTQYF. The CDR3 DNA sequence: TGTGCCAGCAGTTCCCCAGGACTAGCGGGAAGCACAGATACGCAGTATTTT. The full variable domain, rest sourced from reference TRBV5-1 and TRBJ2-3, is KAGVTQTPRYLIKTRGQQVTLSCSPISGHRSVSWYQQTPGQGLQFLFEYFSETQRNKGNFPGRFSGRQFSNSRSEMNVSTLELGDSALYLCASSSPGLAGSTDTQYFGPGTRLTVL.

The gene calls are TRBV12-3 or TRBV12-4 and TRBJ1-2; 7 bases fit TRBD1. Trimming cost V 0 bases and J 7 bases; bases outside gene matches: 2. CDR3 length: 13 residues. DNA of the CDR3: TGTGCCAGCAGTTTAGCAGGGGGCTTTGGCTACACCTTC. Translation: CASSLAGGFGYTF.

This clonotype was seen once. This may arise from a read error, as a much more abundant clone is one base away. The rearrangement joins TRBV7-3 to TRBJ2-2; D is possibly TRBD1 (6 bases). The CDR3 contains 16 residues. Germline CDR1 reads SGHTA; CDR2 reads FQGTGA. DNA for the CDR3: TGTGCCAGCAGCTTAGACTGGACAGAGAACACCGGGGAGCCGTTTTTT. Amino acid sequence: CASSLDWTENTGEPFF.

This clonotype came up many times. The chain couples TRBV3-1 to TRBJ1-4; no definite D call. CDR1 and CDR2 (germline): LGHDT, YNNKEL (reference sequence). The germline V and J ends were trimmed by 1 base and 8 bases, with 14 bases remaining between them. The CDR3 sequence is 15 residues long. The DNA of the CDR3 is TGTGCCAGCAGCCAAGTATGGGGTGTTGGCGAAAAACTGTTTTTT. Translation: CASSQVWGVGEKLFF.